Shown below are 21 T cell receptor beta chains from a single sample sequenced in a study of cytomegalovirus exposure and HLA in healthy donors. In the PCR, 60 Vbeta and 13 Jbeta primers were used. Profiled with immunoSEQ multiplex PCR; TCRdb holds only in-frame clones, not every one. The repertoire holds tens of thousands of clones, approximately 71% seen once, with approximately 2% in the top ten. Sequenced input: PBMCs. The receptors stem from a man between 40 and 49 years old in good health and CMV-seronegative.

Notes on this clone: The identical CDR3 is also encoded by other nucleotide sequences in the sample. The chain combines TRBV13 with TRBJ1-3, with TRBD1 matching over 7 bases. This CDR3 spans 17 amino acids. Germline lookup yields CDR1 PRHDT and CDR2 FYEKMQ (reference sequence). Trimming at V came to 5 bases and at J to 0 bases, leaving 10 bases not matched to a gene. CDR3 protein: CASSMRQGRFSGNTIYF. Written as DNA, the CDR3 is TGTGCCAGCAGCATGCGACAGGGCCGCTTCTCTGGAAACACCATATATTTT. The full variable domain, its missing parts supplied by reference TRBV13 and TRBJ1-3, is AAGVIQSPRHLIKEKRETATLKCYPIPRHDTVYWYQQGPGQDPQFLISFYEKMQSDKGSIPDRFSAQQFSDYHSELNMSSLELGDSALYFCASSMRQGRFSGNTIYFGEGSWLTVV.

This clone has just a few counts. The chain recombines TRBV7-6 with TRBJ2-6; a weak D match, TRBD1 (5 bases). With 4 bases removed from V and 0 bases from J, the gap between germline ends came to 19 bases. Germline V gene data show CDR1 as SGHVS and CDR2 as FNYEAQ. This CDR3 is 19 amino acids long. This CDR3 reads CASSSESTDRRSGANVLTF. The CDR3 bases are TGTGCCAGCAGCTCCGAATCGACAGACCGACGCTCTGGGGCCAACGTCCTGACTTTC. Full variable domain (outside the CDR3, taken from reference TRBV7-6 and TRBJ2-6): GAGVSQSPRYKVTKRGQDVALRCDPISGHVSLYWYRQALGQGPEFLTYFNYEAQQDKSGLPNDRFSAERPEGSISTLTIQRTEQRDSAMYRCASSSESTDRRSGANVLTFGAGSRLTVL.

The chain links TRBV6-1 to TRBJ2-1; 8 nucleotides line up with TRBD2. CDR3 length: 13 amino acids. Germline V lookup: CDR1 MNHNS, CDR2 SASEGT. Trimming removed 2 bases from V and 15 bases from J; junction bases left unmatched: 9. As DNA, the CDR3 is TGTGCCAGCAGTGAATCCGGGGGGGGCACCCCGTTCTTC. Its protein is CASSESGGGTPFF.

The chain links TRBV4-1 to TRBJ1-5; 9 nucleotides line up with TRBD1. There are 15 residues in the CDR3. The V segment lost 4 bases and the J segment 1 base; nucleotides outside the gene matches: 2. Germline V gene data show CDR1 as MGHRA and CDR2 as YSYEKL. The CDR3 DNA is TGCGCCAGCAGCCGTGACAGGGGGAGCAATCAGCCCCAGCATTTT. The encoded protein is CASSRDRGSNQPQHF.

This clone has more than one count but fewer than ten. CDR3 amino acids: CASSPEWGHEKLFF. Written as DNA, the CDR3 is TGCGCCAGCAGCCCCGAGTGGGGGCATGAAAAACTGTTTTTT. This chain joins TRBV5-1 and TRBJ1-4; D is possibly TRBD1 (6 bases). V was pared by 4 bases and J by 6 bases, with 13 bases between. The length of the CDR3 is 14 residues. From germline, CDR1 is SGHRS and CDR2 YFSETQ.

The chain recombines TRBV27 with TRBJ1-5, with D perhaps matching TRBD1 (6 bases). The germline V gene encodes CDR1 MNHEY and CDR2 SMNVEV (reference sequence). The CDR3 has 18 amino acids. The V end was cut by 5 bases, the J end by 0 bases, with 20 bases between. CDR3 region: CASSNTGLTDYSNQPQHF. The DNA for the CDR3 is TGTGCCAGCAGTAATACAGGGTTGACCGATTATAGCAATCAGCCCCAGCATTTT.

In its sample, this clone is medium-sized. The gene calls are TRBV14 and TRBJ2-2, with D hard to call. The CDR3 spans 11 residues. Germline lookup yields CDR1 SGHDN and CDR2 FVKESK. V was pared by 6 bases and J by 7 bases, with 6 bases between. The CDR3 DNA follows: TGTGCCAGCAGGTTCGGCGGGGAGCTGTTTTTT. It translates to CASRFGGELFF.

The chain employs TRBV6-5 and TRBJ1-4; 7 bases align to TRBD1. Trimming at V came to 5 bases and at J to 7 bases, leaving 4 bases not matched to a gene. The CDR3 covers 13 residues. Looked up from germline, CDR1 is MNHEY and CDR2 is SVGAGI. The CDR3 region is CASSGNRGEKLFF. The CDR3 nucleotides are TGTGCCAGCAGTGGCAACAGGGGTGAAAAACTGTTTTTT.

The chain is built from TRBV9 and TRBJ2-2, with 8 bases that match TRBD2. The ends lost 4 bases at V and 5 bases at J; junction bases unmatched: 7. Germline loops: CDR1 SGDLS, CDR2 YYNGEE. CDR3 length: 15 residues. CDR3 amino acids: CASSPGGGRTGELFF. CDR3 nucleotides: TGTGCCAGCAGCCCCGGGGGGGGCCGAACCGGGGAGCTGTTTTTT.

The chain joins TRBV2 to TRBJ2-7, with D perhaps matching TRBD1 (5 bases). Deletions cut 5 bases from V and 2 bases from J, with 10 bases between. This CDR3 comprises 13 residues. The germline V gene encodes CDR1 SNHLY and CDR2 FYNNEI. The CDR3 DNA reads as TGTGCCAGCAGTACAGGTCCCACCTACGAGCAGTACTTC. Translated, it gives CASSTGPTYEQYF. Full variable domain (missing parts from reference TRBV2 and TRBJ2-7): EPEVTQTPSHQVTQMGQEVILRCVPISNHLYFYWYRQILGQKVEFLVSFYNNEISEKSEIFDDQFSVERPDGSNFTLKIRSTKLEDSAMYFCASSTGPTYEQYFGPGTRLTVT.

In DNA form, the CDR3 reads TGCGCCAGCAGCCAAGAGCTGAGCGGGAGGGGTTATGAGCAGTTCTTC. Its translation: CASSQELSGRGYEQFF. The rearrangement uses TRBV4-1 and TRBJ2-1; TRBD2 matches at 10 bases. This CDR3 region has 16 residues. The ends lost 0 bases at V and 8 bases at J; junction bases unmatched: 7. CDR1 is MGHRA, CDR2 YSYEKL, per germline.

This clone was counted between two and nine times. The J gene is TRBJ1-2, the V gene TRBV9, with 8 nucleotides matching TRBD1. The germline V gene has CDR1 SGDLS and CDR2 YYNGEE. J gave up 1 base and V 3 bases, and 11 bases lay outside the gene matches. The CDR3 consists of 17 residues. DNA of the CDR3: TGTGCCAGCAGCGGGGGGACAGGCCGGGGCGGTAACTATGGCTACACCTTC. Protein sequence: CASSGGTGRGGNYGYTF. Variable domain in full (rest from reference TRBV9 and TRBJ1-2): DSGVTQTPKHLITATGQRVTLRCSPRSGDLSVYWYQQSLDQGLQFLIQYYNGEERAKGNILERFSAQQFPDLHSELNLSSLELGDSALYFCASSGGTGRGGNYGYTFGSGTRLTVV.

This clone was observed a single time. This chain uses TRBV9 with TRBJ2-3, with D perhaps matching TRBD2 (5 bases). The CDR3 has 15 residues. V lost 4 bases and J lost 0, with 12 bases in between. Germline V gene lookup returns CDR1 SGDLS and CDR2 YYNGEE. In nucleotides, the CDR3 is TGTGCCAGCAGCCAAGGAGGCTCTAGCACAGATACGCAGTATTTT. This codes for CASSQGGSSTDTQYF.

V is TRBV7-6 and J is TRBJ2-5; D is unresolved. The V end was cut by 5 bases, the J end by 5 bases, with 15 bases between. CDR1 is SGHVS, CDR2 FNYEAQ, per germline. The CDR3 extends over 14 amino acids. This CDR3 is CASSVSARRETQYF. Written as DNA, the CDR3 is TGTGCCAGCAGCGTTTCCGCGAGGCGGGAGACCCAGTACTTC.

This clone appeared once. The rearrangement links TRBV7-6 to TRBJ1-1; D call uncertain. CDR1 is SGHVS, CDR2 FNYEAQ, per germline. V was shortened by 5 bases and J by 1 base, with 8 bases between the two germline ends. There are 13 residues in the CDR3. Here the CDR3 DNA reads TGTGCCAGCAGCGGGAGGGAGAACACTGAAGCTTTCTTT. It is translated as CASSGRENTEAFF.

The J gene is TRBJ2-1, the V gene TRBV29-1; TRBD2 might be the D (6 bases). In germline, CDR1 is SQVTM, CDR2 ANQGSEA. V was shortened by 7 bases and J by 2 bases, with 12 bases between the two germline ends. The CDR3 has 13 residues. The CDR3 loop reads CSGREATYNEQFF. Here the CDR3 DNA reads TGCAGCGGGCGGGAAGCCACCTACAATGAGCAGTTCTTC.

V and J are TRBV9 and TRBJ2-7, with D tentatively TRBD1 (6 bases). This CDR3 has 18 residues. Germline V gene sequence: CDR1 SGDLS, CDR2 YYNGEE. V lost 4 bases and J lost 2, with 25 bases in between. The CDR3 DNA reads TGTGCCAGCAGCCGTTTTGATCCCGGGACACCTTTTACCTACGAGCAGTACTTC. Residues: CASSRFDPGTPFTYEQYF.

The V call is TRBV5-5, the J call TRBJ1-1, with D possibly being TRBD1 (5 bases). Trimming removed 0 bases from V and 5 bases from J, with 8 bases in between. This CDR3 has 13 amino acids. CDR1 and CDR2 from the germline V gene are SGHKS and YYEKEE (reference sequence). This chain's CDR3 is CASSLDGGTEAFF. DNA of the CDR3: TGTGCCAGCAGCTTGGATGGGGGGACTGAAGCTTTCTTT.

V gene TRBV5-1 combines with J gene TRBJ1-4, with D uncertain. CDR1 is SGHRS, CDR2 YFSETQ, per germline. CDR3 size: 15 residues. V was pared by 0 bases and J by 0 bases, with 6 bases between. The CDR3 sequence: CASSLVAATNEKLFF. The CDR3 DNA sequence: TGCGCCAGCAGCTTGGTGGCAGCAACTAATGAAAAACTGTTTTTT. The variable domain in full, with the rest retrieved from reference TRBV5-1 and TRBJ1-4, is KAGVTQTPRYLIKTRGQQVTLSCSPISGHRSVSWYQQTPGQGLQFLFEYFSETQRNKGNFPGRFSGRQFSNSRSEMNVSTLELGDSALYLCASSLVAATNEKLFFGSGTQLSVL.

CDR3 amino acids: CASSWDGGHGYTF. DNA of the CDR3: TGTGCCAGCAGTTGGGACGGGGGGCATGGCTACACCTTC. The chain links TRBV6-5 to TRBJ1-2; D possibly corresponds to TRBD1 (6 bases). Germline CDR1 and CDR2: MNHEY and SVGAGI. The CDR3 totals 13 residues. V gave up 4 bases and J gave up 6 bases, with 12 bases separating them.

To note about this clone: The junction departs from germline at one end; a sequencing error may be responsible. Written as DNA, the CDR3 is TGTGGCAGCAGTGGGCGGACAATGGTCTCCGAGTATGAAAAACTGTTTTTT. This codes for CGSSGRTMVSEYEKLFF. The chain carries TRBV25-1 and TRBJ1-4; the D gene is possibly TRBD1 (5 bases). This CDR3 contains 17 residues. CDR1 is MGHDK and CDR2 is SYGVNS in the germline V gene.